A single sample gave rise to the 29 T cell receptor beta chains below, sequenced in a study of PD-1 blockade in classical Hodgkin lymphoma. This table comes from immunoSEQ multiplex PCR, and its TCRdb copy is limited to in-frame clones, with some not included. The sample includes 100,000 to 120,000 clones, around 90% of them seen just once. Time point denoted: cycle 4 day 1 (C4D1), after around six weeks of nivolumab. After autologous stem cell transplantation all patients relapsed, and prior brentuximab vedotin exposure differed between cohorts. The sample consisted of peripheral blood mononuclear cells (PBMCs), taken before the fourth cycle of nivolumab. The receptors were sampled from a human donor with classical Hodgkin lymphoma.

The J gene is TRBJ1-2, the V gene TRBV27; D may be TRBD1 (5 bases). The CDR3 contains 14 residues. CDR1 is MNHEY, CDR2 SMNVEV, per germline (reference sequence). Trimming cost V 2 bases and J 8 bases, with 15 bases left between them. Written as DNA, the CDR3 is TGTGCCAGCAGTTTAGCTTGGGGGACGATGGGCTACACCTTC. This translates into CASSLAWGTMGYTF.

This clone was recorded only once. The J gene is TRBJ2-1, the V gene TRBV7-9, with 10 bases identical to TRBD2. This CDR3 has 17 residues. V gave up 0 bases and J gave up 8 bases; unmatched junction bases: 10. Germline CDR1 reads SEHNR; CDR2 reads FQNEAQ (reference sequence). CDR3 protein: CASSLALRLAGVHEQFF. The CDR3 DNA reads as TGTGCCAGCAGCTTAGCGCTTCGGCTAGCGGGAGTCCATGAGCAGTTCTTC. The whole variable domain, remainder taken from reference TRBV7-9 and TRBJ2-1, is DTGVSQNPRHKITKRGQNVTFRCDPISEHNRLYWYRQTLGQGPEFLTYFQNEAQLEKSRLLSDRFSAERPKGSFSTLEIQRTEQGDSAMYLCASSLALRLAGVHEQFFGPGTRLTVL.

On this clone itself: The sample carries other DNA sequences with the same CDR3. The rearrangement joins TRBV6-1 to TRBJ1-1, with 7 bases fitting TRBD1. The CDR3 totals 14 residues. V shed 6 bases, J shed 2 bases, and the junction held 6 bases outside the gene matches. Germline values: CDR1 MNHNS, CDR2 SASEGT. The CDR3 DNA reads as TGTGCCAGCAGCGGAGGGACAGTAAACACTGAAGCTTTCTTT. Translated: CASSGGTVNTEAFF.

The rearrangement joins TRBV5-6 to TRBJ2-3; a possible D gene is TRBD2 (5 bases). This CDR3 comprises 13 residues. Between the trimmed V and J ends, which lost 0 bases and 6 bases, there was a span of 8 bases. In germline, CDR1 is SGHDT, CDR2 YYEEEE. The CDR3, as DNA: TGTGCCAGCAGCTTGGAGGACTCGGATACGCAGTATTTT. Translated, it gives CASSLEDSDTQYF.

The CDR3 DNA reads TGTGCCAGCAGCCCGACAGCGGGAGGGGTAAACAATGAGCAGTTCTTC. It codes for CASSPTAGGVNNEQFF. The chain links TRBV7-9 to TRBJ2-1; 10 bases map to TRBD2. Germline CDR1 reads SEHNR; CDR2 reads FQNEAQ (reference sequence). V gave up 5 bases and J gave up 5 bases; unmatched junction bases: 9. The CDR3 contains 16 residues. The complete variable domain, with remaining parts taken from reference TRBV7-9 and TRBJ2-1, reads DTGVSQNPRHKITKRGQNVTFRCDPISEHNRLYWYRQTLGQGPEFLTYFQNEAQLEKSRLLSDRFSAERPKGSFSTLEIQRTEQGDSAMYLCASSPTAGGVNNEQFFGPGTRLTVL.

The table lists this clone with a count of one. The V and J genes are TRBV6-5 and TRBJ2-7; TRBD1 matches 9 bases. Germline CDR1 is MNHEY and CDR2 is SVGAGI. The CDR3 totals 14 residues. J lost 3 bases, V lost 2 bases, and 2 bases had no gene match. CDR3 nucleotides: TGTGCCAGCAGTTACGGGACAGGGCACTACGAGCAGTACTTC. Translated, it gives CASSYGTGHYEQYF.

CDR3 sequence: CASSELVASGRWGNTGELFF. The CDR3 DNA sequence: TGCGCCAGCAGTGAACTGGTAGCTAGCGGGAGATGGGGTAACACCGGGGAGCTGTTTTTT. The genes are TRBV10-1 and TRBJ2-2; 10 bases align to TRBD2. The CDR3 is made up of 20 amino acids. CDR1 and CDR2 (germline): WNHNN, SYGVQD (reference sequence). J gave up 2 bases and V 3 bases, and 15 bases lay outside the gene matches.

The V and J genes are TRBV5-6 and TRBJ2-7, with 10 positions matching TRBD1. CDR1 is SGHDT and CDR2 is YYEEEE in the germline V gene. CDR3 size: 14 residues. V gave up 4 bases and J gave up 6 bases; unmatched junction bases: 7. In DNA form, the CDR3 reads TGTGCCAGCAGCGATAGGGACAGGGGATCCGAGCAGTACTTC. Amino acid sequence: CASSDRDRGSEQYF. Together with reference TRBV5-6 and TRBJ2-7, the CDR3 gives the full variable domain: DAGVTQSPTHLIKTRGQQVTLRCSPKSGHDTVSWYQQALGQGPQFIFQYYEEEERQRGNFPDRFSGHQFPNYSSELNVNALLLGDSALYLCASSDRDRGSEQYFGPGTRLTVT.

The table lists this clone with a few counts. The chain combines TRBV11-1 with TRBJ2-7; D is uncertain. The CDR3 spans 12 residues. Germline lookup yields CDR1 SGHAT and CDR2 FQDESV (reference sequence). Trimming cost V 2 bases and J 5 bases, with 7 bases left between them. CDR3 protein: CASSLTAHEQYF. The CDR3, as DNA: TGTGCCAGCAGCTTAACAGCCCACGAGCAGTACTTC.

This clone has only one observation. V is TRBV28 and J is TRBJ1-4, with D perhaps TRBD1 (5 bases). From germline, CDR1 is MDHEN and CDR2 SYDVKM. The CDR3 has 19 residues. Deletions cut 4 bases from V and 7 bases from J, with 28 bases between. The CDR3 DNA sequence: TGTGCCAGCAGTTCCCTTCGGGACTCATATAGGGTGATTGGTGAAAAACTGTTTTTT. This translates into CASSSLRDSYRVIGEKLFF. Supplemented by reference TRBV28 and TRBJ1-4, the full variable domain reads DVKVTQSSRYLVKRTGEKVFLECVQDMDHENMFWYRQDPGLGLRLIYFSYDVKMKEKGDIPEGYSVSREKKERFSLILESASTNQTSMYLCASSSLRDSYRVIGEKLFFGSGTQLSVL.

The V and J genes are TRBV4-3 and TRBJ2-1; 8 nucleotides align to TRBD2. The CDR3 is 15 amino acids. Germline CDR1 LGHNA, CDR2 YSLEER. V trimming: 0 bases; J trimming: 10 bases; junction bases outside the gene matches: 8. CDR3 in amino acids: CASSQDGTSTLEQFF. In DNA form, the CDR3 reads TGCGCCAGCAGCCAAGATGGGACTAGTACGTTGGAGCAGTTCTTC.

The V gene is TRBV19, the J gene TRBJ2-3; 7 nucleotides match TRBD2. Per the germline V gene, CDR1 is LNHDA and CDR2 is SQIVND (reference sequence). CDR3 length: 15 amino acids. With 9 bases clipped from V and 4 bases from J, the junction kept 13 bases outside the gene matches. The CDR3 DNA reads as TGTGCCAGCAACCCCCTCGCGGGAGCGGCAGATACGCAGTATTTT. Translation: CASNPLAGAADTQYF. Complete variable domain (other parts from reference TRBV19 and TRBJ2-3): DGGITQSPKYLFRKEGQNVTLSCEQNLNHDAMYWYRQDPGQGLRLIYYSQIVNDFQKGDIAEGYSVSREKKESFPLTVTSAQKNPTAFYLCASNPLAGAADTQYFGPGTRLTVL.

The CDR3 coding sequence is TGTGCCATCAGTGATAGGACTAGCGGGAGGTATGAGCAGTTCTTC. It encodes CAISDRTSGRYEQFF. The chain recombines TRBV10-3 with TRBJ2-1; 14 nucleotides line up with TRBD2. V was clipped by 3 bases and J by 8 bases; unmatched bases: 3. CDR3 length: 15 amino acids. Germline V gene sequence: CDR1 ENHRY, CDR2 SYGVKD.

V and J are TRBV5-1 and TRBJ2-5; 10 bases map to TRBD2. V shed 4 bases, J shed 9 bases, and the junction held 21 bases outside the gene matches. The CDR3 has 18 residues. Germline V gene data show CDR1 as SGHRS and CDR2 as YFSETQ. This CDR3 reads CASSGFGTSETSSGAQYF. The CDR3 bases are TGCGCCAGCAGCGGGTTCGGGACTAGCGAGACCTCGTCCGGGGCCCAGTACTTC.

V usage is TRBV7-2 and J usage is TRBJ2-1, with 7 nucleotides matching TRBD1. CDR1 and CDR2 from the germline V gene are SGHTA and FQGNSA. This CDR3 has 12 amino acids. J gave up 7 bases and V 7 bases, and 4 bases lay outside the gene matches. The CDR3 protein is CASTTGQNEQFF. CDR3 coding DNA: TGTGCCAGCACCACGGGACAGAATGAGCAGTTCTTC.

The chain is built from TRBV2 and TRBJ2-5; TRBD1 matches at 9 bases. Germline lookup yields CDR1 SNHLY and CDR2 FYNNEI. The CDR3 consists of 12 residues. V lost 6 bases and J lost 10; bases outside the gene matches: 6. The CDR3 bases are TGTGCCAGCAGAAACAGGGGGCGCGACCAGTACTTC. Amino acids: CASRNRGRDQYF.

The chain couples TRBV5-5 to TRBJ1-4; D uncertain. Germline V lookup: CDR1 SGHKS, CDR2 YYEKEE (reference sequence). Trimming shortened V by 2 bases and J by 8 bases, and 13 bases separated the two germline ends. The CDR3 runs to 14 residues. CDR3 bases: TGTGCCAGCAGCTTCGACACCTCAAGCGAAAAACTGTTTTTT. It is translated as CASSFDTSSEKLFF.

The rearrangement uses TRBV20-1 and TRBJ1-1; D remains unclear. The length of the CDR3 is 10 residues. V was shortened by 0 bases and J by 8 bases, with 4 bases between the two germline ends. In germline, CDR1 is DFQATT, CDR2 SNEGSKA (reference sequence). The chain's CDR3 is CSARDREAFF. CDR3 nucleotides: TGCAGTGCTAGAGATAGAGAAGCTTTCTTT.

The chain joins TRBV5-5 to TRBJ1-2, with a possible D match to TRBD1 (5 bases). The germline CDR1 and CDR2 sequences are SGHKS and YYEKEE (reference sequence). Trimming removed 2 bases at V and 1 base at J, with 15 bases between. The CDR3 has 16 amino acids. The CDR3 sequence: CASSLSPGPNNYGYTF. The CDR3 bases are TGTGCCAGCAGCTTATCCCCGGGACCGAATAACTATGGCTACACCTTC.

The chain carries TRBV4-3 and TRBJ2-5, with 7 bases that match TRBD2. CDR1 LGHNA and CDR2 YSLEER come from the germline V gene. The CDR3 runs 13 residues. V trimming: 0 bases; J trimming: 5 bases; junction bases outside the gene matches: 0. For the CDR3, the DNA is TGCGCCAGCAGCCAAGAGCGGGGGGAGACCCAGTACTTC. The encoded protein is CASSQERGETQYF.

The gene calls are TRBV19 and TRBJ2-1; the match to TRBD2 covers 14 bases. CDR1 is LNHDA and CDR2 is SQIVND in the germline V gene (reference sequence). The CDR3 extends over 18 amino acids. J gave up 4 bases and V 6 bases, and 11 bases lay outside the gene matches. In DNA form, the CDR3 reads TGTGCCAGTAGCAGAAGACTAGCGGGAGGGCCGGTGTACAATGAGCAGTTCTTC. Translating it yields CASSRRLAGGPVYNEQFF.

The chain links TRBV5-4 to TRBJ1-2, with D uncertain. Germline-derived CDR1 and CDR2 are SGHNT and YYREEE (reference sequence). The V gene lost 6 bases and the J gene lost 5 bases, with 14 bases spanning the gap. CDR3 length equals 13 residues. The CDR3 DNA is TGTGCCAGCAACGAGTGGGGTCTTTATGGCTACACCTTC. As protein: CASNEWGLYGYTF.

CDR3 DNA sequence: TGTGCCATTGATGGACTAGCGGGAACCAATGAGCAGTTCTTC. It is translated as CAIDGLAGTNEQFF. This chain links TRBV6-6 with TRBJ2-1; 12 nucleotides match TRBD2. The V gene end was trimmed by 10 bases and the J gene end by 6 bases; junction bases not matched to a gene: 7. The CDR3 loop spans 14 amino acids. Germline V gene data show CDR1 as MNHNY and CDR2 as SVGAGI (reference sequence).

The chain links TRBV14 to TRBJ2-3; weak D call: TRBD2 (5 bases). Germline V gene sequence: CDR1 SGHDN, CDR2 FVKESK. The CDR3 consists of 17 residues. The V end lost 0 bases, the J end lost 2 bases, and 15 bases lay between the germline ends. This CDR3 reads CASSQDGRRVFTDTQYF. CDR3 DNA sequence: TGTGCCAGCAGCCAAGATGGAAGGCGGGTCTTCACAGATACGCAGTATTTT.

This chain connects TRBV30 to TRBJ1-2, with TRBD1 identical over 7 bases. The ends lost 2 bases at V and 3 bases at J; junction bases unmatched: 3. The CDR3 has 13 residues. The germline V gene encodes CDR1 GTSNPN and CDR2 SVGIG (reference sequence). The CDR3 loop is CAWSRDSYYGYTF. For the CDR3, the DNA is TGTGCCTGGAGTCGGGACAGCTACTATGGCTACACCTTC.

This chain uses TRBV27 with TRBJ1-2; D unclear. The CDR3 runs 13 residues. V shed 2 bases and J shed 8 bases, with 12 bases lying between them. Germline CDR1 reads MNHEY; CDR2 reads SMNVEV (reference sequence). The CDR3: CASSLPGEEGYTF. The CDR3 DNA reads TGTGCCAGCAGTTTACCTGGGGAAGAGGGCTACACCTTC.

The chain links TRBV27 to TRBJ1-1, with D possibly being TRBD1 (5 bases). Trimming removed 7 bases from V and 6 bases from J, with 15 bases in between. The CDR3 has 13 amino acids. Per the germline V gene, CDR1 is MNHEY and CDR2 is SMNVEV (reference sequence). The CDR3 loop is CASISSGGSEAFF. The CDR3 DNA is TGTGCCAGCATCTCCTCTGGGGGTTCTGAAGCTTTCTTT.

This chain uses TRBV30 with TRBJ2-7; 10 positions agree with TRBD2. Unmatched junction bases numbered 7, after V lost 6 bases and J lost 2 bases. The germline V gene has CDR1 GTSNPN and CDR2 SVGIG (reference sequence). The CDR3 loop spans 14 amino acids. CDR3 DNA: TGTGCCTGCCGCCCTAGCGGGAGTCCCTACGAGCAGTACTTC. Translation: CACRPSGSPYEQYF.

The chain carries TRBV11-2 and TRBJ2-2, with TRBD1 as a possible D gene (5 bases). Germline assignment: CDR1 SGHAT and CDR2 FQNNGV. The CDR3 loop spans 15 amino acids. The germline V and J ends were trimmed by 3 bases and 7 bases, with 15 bases remaining between them. In DNA, the CDR3 is TGTGCCAGCAGCTTTCTCCTAGGGGATGGCGGGGAGCTGTTTTTT. As protein: CASSFLLGDGGELFF.